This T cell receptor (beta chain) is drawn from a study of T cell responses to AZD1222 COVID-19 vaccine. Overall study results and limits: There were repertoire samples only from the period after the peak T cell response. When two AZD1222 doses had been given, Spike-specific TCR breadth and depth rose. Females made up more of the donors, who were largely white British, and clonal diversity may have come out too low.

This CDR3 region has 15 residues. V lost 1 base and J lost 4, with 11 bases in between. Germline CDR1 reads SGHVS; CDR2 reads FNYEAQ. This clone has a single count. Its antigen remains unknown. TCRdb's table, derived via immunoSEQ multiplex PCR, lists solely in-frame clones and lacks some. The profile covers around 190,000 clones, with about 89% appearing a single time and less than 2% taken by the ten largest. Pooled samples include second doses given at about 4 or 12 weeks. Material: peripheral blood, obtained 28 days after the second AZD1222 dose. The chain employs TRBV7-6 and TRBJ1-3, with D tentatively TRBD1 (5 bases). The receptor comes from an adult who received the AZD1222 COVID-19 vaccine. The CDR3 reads CASSLGTTKGNTIYF. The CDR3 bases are TGTGCCAGCAGCTTAGGGACAACAAAAGGAAACACCATATATTTT.